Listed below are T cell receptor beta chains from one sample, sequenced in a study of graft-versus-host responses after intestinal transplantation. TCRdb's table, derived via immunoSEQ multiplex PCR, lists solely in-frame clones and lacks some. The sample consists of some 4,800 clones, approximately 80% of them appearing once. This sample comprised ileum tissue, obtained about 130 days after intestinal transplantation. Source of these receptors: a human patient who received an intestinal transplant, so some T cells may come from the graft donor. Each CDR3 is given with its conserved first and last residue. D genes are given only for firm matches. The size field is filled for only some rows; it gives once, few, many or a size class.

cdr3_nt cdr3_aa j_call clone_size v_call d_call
TGTGCCAGCAGCCAAGCTCTCCGGGAGTATCACGGGGAGCTGTTTTTT CASSQALREYHGELFF TRBJ2-2 . TRBV4-2 .
TGTGCCAGCAGTGAGGGGCAGGGAGAAGAGACCCAGTACTTC CASSEGQGEETQYF TRBJ2-5 . TRBV25-1 .
TGTGCCTGGAGTAGCCGAAGGGGGACAGTTGGGACGGAGACCCAGTACTTC CAWSSRRGTVGTETQYF TRBJ2-5 . TRBV30 TRBD1
TGTGCCAGCAGCGCTCCAGGGAAGGTGGAAAACACCATATATTTT CASSAPGKVENTIYF TRBJ1-3 few TRBV9 .
TGTGCCAGCAGCTCGAAACAGGGGGTGATGGTCTCCGAGCAGTACTTC CASSSKQGVMVSEQYF TRBJ2-7 . TRBV28 TRBD1
TGCGCCAGCAGCCTCGGGACAGGGGGGAACACTGAAGCTTTCTTT CASSLGTGGNTEAFF TRBJ1-1 . TRBV5-1 TRBD1
TGTGCCAGTAGTCAGGACAGGATTTATAGCAATCAGCCCCAGCATTTT CASSQDRIYSNQPQHF TRBJ1-5 . TRBV19 TRBD1
TGTGCCAGCAGCCATATACAGGGAAAAGATCAGCCCCAGCATTTT CASSHIQGKDQPQHF TRBJ1-5 once TRBV4-2 .
TGTGCCAGCCGTGGTGGGACTAGCGGGAGACATGAGCAGTTCTTC CASRGGTSGRHEQFF TRBJ2-1 once TRBV25-1 TRBD2
TGTGCCAGCTCACCCCAGATATCTCGGACAGGGAGCGGTAACTATGGCTACACCTTC CASSPQISRTGSGNYGYTF TRBJ1-2 . TRBV18 TRBD1
TGCGCCAGCAGTGTCCCAGGGACCTCTGGAAACACCATATATTTT CASSVPGTSGNTIYF TRBJ1-3 . TRBV10-2 .
TGTGCCAGCACCCCAGGTAGCATCAATTGGGATTTT CASTPGSINWDF TRBJ2-3 . TRBV2 .
TGTGCCAGCGGATATGCGGGAGTCCACGAGCAGTACTTC CASGYAGVHEQYF TRBJ2-7 . TRBV6-5 TRBD2
TGTGCCAGCAGCCGAAGGGGTGGGATAGAGGACGCCGGGGAGCTGTTTTTT CASSRRGGIEDAGELFF TRBJ2-2 . TRBV7-3 .
TGTGCCAGCAGTTTAACGGCGGTTCACGGCTACACCTTC CASSLTAVHGYTF TRBJ1-2 . TRBV27 .
TGTGCCAGCAGTCCGCTGCGGGACTCCTACGAGCAGTACTTC CASSPLRDSYEQYF TRBJ2-7 . TRBV6-5 .
TGTGCCAGCAGTGATGAGGACAGGGTCGACGAGCAGTACTTC CASSDEDRVDEQYF TRBJ2-7 . TRBV25-1 TRBD1
TGTGCCAGCAGCCCCATTCTAGGGACAGATACGCAGTATTTT CASSPILGTDTQYF TRBJ2-3 . TRBV7-9 .
TGTGCCAGCAGTTACTCTGCTGGGACGGTCCAAGAGACCCAGTACTTC CASSYSAGTVQETQYF TRBJ2-5 few TRBV6-5 .
TGCGCCAGCTCCGACCCTTATGACCCGGGACAGGGAAACTATGGCTACACCTTC CASSDPYDPGQGNYGYTF TRBJ1-2 . TRBV4-1 TRBD1
TGTGCCAGCAGTGAAGCCCCGATAAGATTGACGGTGGGCTATGGCTACACCTTC CASSEAPIRLTVGYGYTF TRBJ1-2 . TRBV6-1 .
TGCGCCAGCAGCCAGGACAGGTGGCTAGATACGCAGTATTTT CASSQDRWLDTQYF TRBJ2-3 . TRBV4-1 TRBD1
TGTGCCAGCAACTCGCGGGGTTCTGGAAACACCATATATTTT CASNSRGSGNTIYF TRBJ1-3 . TRBV7-9 .
TGTGCCAGCAGCTTTAGGACAGGGGGAACAGATACGCAGTATTTT CASSFRTGGTDTQYF TRBJ2-3 . TRBV7-9 TRBD1
TGTGCCAGCAGTGGCGCCCCTGGACTAGCGGGGTGGGAGCAGTTCTTC CASSGAPGLAGWEQFF TRBJ2-1 . TRBV9 TRBD2
TGCGCCAGCAGCGGAGTAGCGGGAGTTGACGAGCAGTACTTC CASSGVAGVDEQYF TRBJ2-7 . TRBV5-1 TRBD2
TGTGCCAGCAGTTCTAAGGCGACACTGAATTCACCCCTCCACTTT CASSSKATLNSPLHF TRBJ1-6 . TRBV27 .
TGTGCCAGCAGTTTAATAGGACAACAAGAGACCCAGTACTTC CASSLIGQQETQYF TRBJ2-5 . TRBV28 .
TGCAGCGTTGACTATCCCACTGAAGCTTTCTTT CSVDYPTEAFF TRBJ1-1 . TRBV29-1 .
TGTGCCAGCAGTTACGGACAGGGTCCCCACGAGCAGTACTTC CASSYGQGPHEQYF TRBJ2-7 . TRBV6-6 TRBD1
TGTGCCAGCAGCCCGCCGGACAGGGCCCCCTACGAGCAGTACTTC CASSPPDRAPYEQYF TRBJ2-7 . TRBV11-2 TRBD1
TGTGCCTGGAGATCCCCTACTGAGGACACCGGGGAGCTGTTTTTT CAWRSPTEDTGELFF TRBJ2-2 . TRBV30 .
TGTGCCAGCAGCTTGGACCTGAGCACTGAAGCTTTCTTT CASSLDLSTEAFF TRBJ1-1 . TRBV7-6 .
TGTGCCAGCAGCCCAACGACTAGCGACTACGAGCAGTACTTC CASSPTTSDYEQYF TRBJ2-7 . TRBV7-6 TRBD2
TGCGCCAGCAGCTTATCCGGGGAGGGATCACCCCTCCACTTT CASSLSGEGSPLHF TRBJ1-6 . TRBV5-1 .
TGTGCCAGCAGTTTATGCTTCATCCCGTCCGGGACAGGTCTTACCTACGAGCAGTACTTC CASSLCFIPSGTGLTYEQYF TRBJ2-7 . TRBV28 TRBD1
TGTGCCAGCAGCGTAAATTCCCCCACCGGGGAGCTGTTTTTT CASSVNSPTGELFF TRBJ2-2 . TRBV9 .
TGTGCCAGCAGGTACCCCCCCGACAATGAGCAGTTCTTC CASRYPPDNEQFF TRBJ2-1 . TRBV6-1 .
TGTGCCAGTAGTAGTAGCGGGGACATCACAGATACGCAGTATTTT CASSSSGDITDTQYF TRBJ2-3 . TRBV19 TRBD2
TGTGCCAGCAGTGAAGACTACCAAGAGACCCAGTACTTC CASSEDYQETQYF TRBJ2-5 . TRBV2 .
TGTGCCAGCAGTGAATCGGGTAGCACAGATACGCAGTATTTT CASSESGSTDTQYF TRBJ2-3 few TRBV25-1 .
TGTGCCAGCTCACCACGACAGACGAACACTGAAGCTTTCTTT CASSPRQTNTEAFF TRBJ1-1 . TRBV18 .
TGTGCCAGCAGTTCCCAGGGGGAGAGGACTGAAGCTTTCTTT CASSSQGERTEAFF TRBJ1-1 few TRBV6-5 TRBD1
TGCGCCAGCAGCCCAGATAATATGGATACGCAGTATTTT CASSPDNMDTQYF TRBJ2-3 . TRBV4-1 .
TGTGCCAGCAGCCAAGATACTAGCCCCTCCTACGAGCAGTACTTC CASSQDTSPSYEQYF TRBJ2-7 . TRBV6-6 .
TGCGCCAGCAGCCCGGGAGGGGTCTCGGGCACCGGGGAGCTGTTTTTT CASSPGGVSGTGELFF TRBJ2-2 . TRBV5-1 TRBD2
TGTGCCTGGGGGGGGACTACCCAAAACATTCAGTACTTC CAWGGTTQNIQYF TRBJ2-4 . TRBV30 TRBD2
TGTGCCAGCAGCTTAGGCGGGGGGCAGTACTTC CASSLGGGQYF TRBJ2-7 . TRBV5-6 TRBD2
TGTGCCAGCAGCTTACTAGCGGGAGGGTACGAGCAGTACTTC CASSLLAGGYEQYF TRBJ2-7 . TRBV7-2 TRBD2
TGTGCCAGCAGCGTGAAAGACAGGCTCAGTCCCGGGACTAGCGGCAATGAGCAGTTCTTC CASSVKDRLSPGTSGNEQFF TRBJ2-1 . TRBV9 TRBD2
TGTGCCTGGAGTAGTTGGGAGCGGTTTAGCTCTGGGGCCAACGTCCTGACTTTC CAWSSWERFSSGANVLTF TRBJ2-6 once TRBV30 .
TGTGCCAGCACAGGGACAGGGTATAGCAATCAGCCCCAGCATTTT CASTGTGYSNQPQHF TRBJ1-5 few TRBV2 TRBD1
TGTGCCAGCAGTTCAACAGGGAGCTCCTACAATGAGCAGTTCTTC CASSSTGSSYNEQFF TRBJ2-1 . TRBV27 .
TGTGCCAGCAGTTACTCTGCGAGCGGCTACGAGCAGTACTTC CASSYSASGYEQYF TRBJ2-7 . TRBV6-5 .